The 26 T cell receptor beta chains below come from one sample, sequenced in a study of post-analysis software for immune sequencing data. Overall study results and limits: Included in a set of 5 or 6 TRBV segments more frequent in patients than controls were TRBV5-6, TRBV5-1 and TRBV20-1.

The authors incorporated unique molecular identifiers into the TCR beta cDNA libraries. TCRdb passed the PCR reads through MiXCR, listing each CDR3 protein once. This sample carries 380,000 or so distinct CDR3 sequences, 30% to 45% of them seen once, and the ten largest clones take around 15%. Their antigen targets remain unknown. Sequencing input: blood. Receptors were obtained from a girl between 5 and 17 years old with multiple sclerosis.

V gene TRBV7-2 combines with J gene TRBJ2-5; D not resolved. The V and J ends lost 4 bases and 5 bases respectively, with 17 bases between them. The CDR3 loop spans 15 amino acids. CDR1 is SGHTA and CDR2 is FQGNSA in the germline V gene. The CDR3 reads CASSSPGSSGETQYF. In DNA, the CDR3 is TGTGCCAGCAGCTCCCCCGGGTCTTCCGGGGAGACCCAGTACTTC.

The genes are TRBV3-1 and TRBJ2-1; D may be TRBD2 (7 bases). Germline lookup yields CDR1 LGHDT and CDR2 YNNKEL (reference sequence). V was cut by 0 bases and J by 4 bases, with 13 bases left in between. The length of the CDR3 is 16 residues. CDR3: CASSQDGGLIYNEQFF. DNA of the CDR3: TGTGCCAGCAGCCAAGACGGGGGGCTCATTTACAATGAGCAGTTCTTC.

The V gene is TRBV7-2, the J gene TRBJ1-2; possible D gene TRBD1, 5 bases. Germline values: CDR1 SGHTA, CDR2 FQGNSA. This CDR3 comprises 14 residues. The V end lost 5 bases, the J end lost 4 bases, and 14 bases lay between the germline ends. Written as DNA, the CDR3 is TGTGCCAGCAGCCACTTGGGGGGGGTCTATGGCTACACCTTC. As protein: CASSHLGGVYGYTF.

CDR3 loop: CASSQPGNLGETQYF. The CDR3 coding sequence is TGTGCCAGCAGCCAGCCGGGAAATTTGGGAGAGACCCAGTACTTC. The V call is TRBV3-1, the J call TRBJ2-5, with a possible D match to TRBD2 (5 bases). Trimming removed 3 bases from V and 4 bases from J, with 15 bases in between. CDR1 and CDR2 from the germline V gene are LGHDT and YNNKEL (reference sequence). CDR3 size: 15 residues.

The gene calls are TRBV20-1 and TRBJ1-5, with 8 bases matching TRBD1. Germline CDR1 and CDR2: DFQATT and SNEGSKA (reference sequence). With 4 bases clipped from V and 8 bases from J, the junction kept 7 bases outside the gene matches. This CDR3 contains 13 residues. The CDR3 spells CSAIADRDKPQHF. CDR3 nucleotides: TGCAGTGCTATAGCGGACAGGGACAAGCCCCAGCATTTT.

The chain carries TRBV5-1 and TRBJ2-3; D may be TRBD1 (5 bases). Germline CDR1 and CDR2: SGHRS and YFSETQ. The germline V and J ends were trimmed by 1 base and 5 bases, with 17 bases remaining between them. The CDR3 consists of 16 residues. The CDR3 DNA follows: TGCGCCAGCAGCTTGACAAGAACAGGTGGGGTAGATACGCAGTATTTT. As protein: CASSLTRTGGVDTQYF.

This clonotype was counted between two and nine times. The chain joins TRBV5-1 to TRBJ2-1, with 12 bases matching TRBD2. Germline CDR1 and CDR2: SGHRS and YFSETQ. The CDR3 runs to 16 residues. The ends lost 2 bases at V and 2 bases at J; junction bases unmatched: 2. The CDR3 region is CASSFGLAGPYNEQFF. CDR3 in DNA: TGCGCCAGCAGCTTCGGACTAGCGGGGCCCTACAATGAGCAGTTCTTC.

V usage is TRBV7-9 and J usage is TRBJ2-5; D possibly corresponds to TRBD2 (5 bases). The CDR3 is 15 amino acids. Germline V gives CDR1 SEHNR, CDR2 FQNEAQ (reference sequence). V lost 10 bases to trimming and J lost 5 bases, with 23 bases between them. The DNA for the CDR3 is TGTGCCAACAGTTTCGAATGGGGAGTCGGGGAGACCCAGTACTTC. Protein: CANSFEWGVGETQYF. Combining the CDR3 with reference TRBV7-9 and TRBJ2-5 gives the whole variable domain DTGVSQNPRHKITKRGQNVTFRCDPISEHNRLYWYRQTLGQGPEFLTYFQNEAQLEKSRLLSDRFSAERPKGSFSTLEIQRTEQGDSAMYLCANSFEWGVGETQYFGPGTRLLVL.

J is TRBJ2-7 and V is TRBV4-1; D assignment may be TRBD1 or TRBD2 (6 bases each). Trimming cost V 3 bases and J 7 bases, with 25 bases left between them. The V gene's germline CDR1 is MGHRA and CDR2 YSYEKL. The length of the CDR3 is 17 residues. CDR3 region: CASSHAWGRGETREQYF. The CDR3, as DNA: TGCGCCAGCAGCCATGCCTGGGGGCGGGGCGAGACGAGGGAGCAGTACTTC.

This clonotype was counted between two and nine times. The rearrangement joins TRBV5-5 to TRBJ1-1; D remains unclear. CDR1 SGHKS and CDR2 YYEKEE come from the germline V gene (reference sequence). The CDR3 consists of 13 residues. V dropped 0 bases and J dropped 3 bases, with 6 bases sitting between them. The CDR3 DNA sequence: TGTGCCAGCAGCTTGGAAGAGGACACTGAAGCTTTCTTT. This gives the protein CASSLEEDTEAFF.

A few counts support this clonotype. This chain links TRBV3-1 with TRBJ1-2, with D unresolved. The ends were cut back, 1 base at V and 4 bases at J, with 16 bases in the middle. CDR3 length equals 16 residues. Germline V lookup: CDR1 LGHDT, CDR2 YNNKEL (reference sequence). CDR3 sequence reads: CASSQVATGRIYGYTF. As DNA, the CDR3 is TGTGCCAGCAGCCAAGTGGCGACCGGACGGATCTATGGCTACACCTTC.

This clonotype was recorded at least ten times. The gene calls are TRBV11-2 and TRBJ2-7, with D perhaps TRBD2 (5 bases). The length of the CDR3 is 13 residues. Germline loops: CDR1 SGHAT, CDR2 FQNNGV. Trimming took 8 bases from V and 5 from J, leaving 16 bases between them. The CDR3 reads CASGQLLGNEQYF. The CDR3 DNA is TGTGCCAGCGGCCAGCTCCTCGGGAACGAGCAGTACTTC. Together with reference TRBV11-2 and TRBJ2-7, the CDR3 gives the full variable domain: EAGVAQSPRYKIIEKRQSVAFWCNPISGHATLYWYQQILGQGPKLLIQFQNNGVVDDSQLPKDRFSAERLKGVDSTLKIQPAKLEDSAVYLCASGQLLGNEQYFGPGTRLTVT.

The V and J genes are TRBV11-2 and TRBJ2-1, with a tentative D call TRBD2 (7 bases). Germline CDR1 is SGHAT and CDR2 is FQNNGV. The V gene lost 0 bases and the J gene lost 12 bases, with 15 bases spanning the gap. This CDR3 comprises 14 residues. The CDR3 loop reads CASSLELRGGGQFF. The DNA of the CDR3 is TGTGCCAGCAGCTTAGAGCTAAGGGGGGGAGGGCAGTTCTTC.

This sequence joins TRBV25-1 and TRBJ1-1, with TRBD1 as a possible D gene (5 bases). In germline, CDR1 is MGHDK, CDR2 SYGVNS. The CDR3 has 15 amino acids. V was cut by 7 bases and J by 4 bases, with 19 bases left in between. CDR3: CASTRGRGVSTEAFF. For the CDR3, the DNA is TGTGCCAGCACCCGCGGTCGGGGCGTGAGCACTGAAGCTTTCTTT.

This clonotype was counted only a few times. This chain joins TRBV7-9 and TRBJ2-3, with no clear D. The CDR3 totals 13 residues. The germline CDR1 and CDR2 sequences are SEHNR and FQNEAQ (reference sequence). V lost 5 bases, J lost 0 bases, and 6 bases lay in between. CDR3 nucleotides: TGTGCCAGCAGCCCAGAGAGCACAGATACGCAGTATTTT. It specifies CASSPESTDTQYF.

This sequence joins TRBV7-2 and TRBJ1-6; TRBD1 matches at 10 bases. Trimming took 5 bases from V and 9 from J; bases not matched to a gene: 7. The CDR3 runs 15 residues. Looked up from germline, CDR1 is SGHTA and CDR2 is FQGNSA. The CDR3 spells CASSRRDRGPSPLHF. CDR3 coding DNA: TGTGCCAGCAGCCGCCGGGACAGGGGACCTTCACCCCTCCACTTT.

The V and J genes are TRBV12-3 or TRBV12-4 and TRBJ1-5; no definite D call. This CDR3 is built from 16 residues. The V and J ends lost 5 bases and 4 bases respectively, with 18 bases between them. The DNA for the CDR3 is TGTGCCAGCAGTCCGTATGACAAGCCGGAGAATCAGCCCCAGCATTTT. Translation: CASSPYDKPENQPQHF.

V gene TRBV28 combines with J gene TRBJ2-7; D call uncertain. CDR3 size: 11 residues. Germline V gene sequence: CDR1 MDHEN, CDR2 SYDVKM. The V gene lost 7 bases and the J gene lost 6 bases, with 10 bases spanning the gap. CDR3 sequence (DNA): TGTGCCAGCATCTGGGGAAGCGAGCAGTACTTC. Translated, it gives CASIWGSEQYF.

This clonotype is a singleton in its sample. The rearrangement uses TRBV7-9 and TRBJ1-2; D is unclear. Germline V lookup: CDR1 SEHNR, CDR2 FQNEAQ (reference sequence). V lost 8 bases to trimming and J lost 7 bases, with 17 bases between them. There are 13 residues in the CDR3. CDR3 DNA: TGTGCCAGCTTTACGTCGGGAAAGCCTGGCTACACCTTC. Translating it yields CASFTSGKPGYTF.

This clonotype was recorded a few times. The CDR3 protein is CASSPNSGAYNEQFF. The CDR3 DNA sequence: TGTGCCAGCAGCCCGAATAGCGGGGCTTACAATGAGCAGTTCTTC. V gene TRBV7-9 combines with J gene TRBJ2-1; 8 nucleotides line up with TRBD2. Unmatched junction bases numbered 7, after V lost 5 bases and J lost 4 bases. The CDR3 is 15 residues long. Germline V gene sequence: CDR1 SEHNR, CDR2 FQNEAQ (reference sequence). Variable domain in full (rest from reference TRBV7-9 and TRBJ2-1): DTGVSQNPRHKITKRGQNVTFRCDPISEHNRLYWYRQTLGQGPEFLTYFQNEAQLEKSRLLSDRFSAERPKGSFSTLEIQRTEQGDSAMYLCASSPNSGAYNEQFFGPGTRLTVL.

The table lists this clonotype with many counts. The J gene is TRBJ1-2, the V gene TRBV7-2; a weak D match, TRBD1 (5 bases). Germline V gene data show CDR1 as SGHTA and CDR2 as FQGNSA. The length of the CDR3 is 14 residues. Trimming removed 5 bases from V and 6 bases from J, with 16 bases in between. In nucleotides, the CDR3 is TGTGCCAGCAGCCCCTCTCGGGGGAAGGATGGCTACACCTTC. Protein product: CASSPSRGKDGYTF.

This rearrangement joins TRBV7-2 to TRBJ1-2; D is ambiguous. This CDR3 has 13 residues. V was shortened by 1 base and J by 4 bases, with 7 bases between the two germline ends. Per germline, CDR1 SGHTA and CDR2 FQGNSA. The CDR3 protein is CASSLEGIYGYTF. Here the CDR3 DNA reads TGTGCCAGCAGCTTAGAAGGCATCTATGGCTACACCTTC.

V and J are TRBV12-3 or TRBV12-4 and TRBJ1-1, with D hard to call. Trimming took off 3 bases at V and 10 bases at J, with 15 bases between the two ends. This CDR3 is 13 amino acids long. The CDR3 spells CASSFPYLEGAFF. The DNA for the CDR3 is TGTGCCAGCAGTTTTCCCTATCTTGAGGGAGCTTTCTTT.

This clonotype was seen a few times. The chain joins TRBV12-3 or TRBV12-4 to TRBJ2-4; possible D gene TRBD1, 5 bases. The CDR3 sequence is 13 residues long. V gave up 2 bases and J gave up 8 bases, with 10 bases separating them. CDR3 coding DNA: TGTGCCAGCAGTTTATGGGGCTCAGACATTCAGTACTTC. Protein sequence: CASSLWGSDIQYF.

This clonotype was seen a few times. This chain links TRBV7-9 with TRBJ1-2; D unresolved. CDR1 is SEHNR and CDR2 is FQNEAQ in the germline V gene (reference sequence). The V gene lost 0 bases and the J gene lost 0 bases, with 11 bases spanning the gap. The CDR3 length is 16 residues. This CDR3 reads CASSLAQTYTNYGYTF. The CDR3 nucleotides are TGTGCCAGCAGCTTAGCTCAAACGTACACTAACTATGGCTACACCTTC.

The CDR3 nucleotides read TGCGCCAGCAGCCCCGGGGCTGGGGAGAACGAGCAGTACTTC. Translated: CASSPGAGENEQYF. The rearrangement links TRBV5-1 to TRBJ2-5, with D perhaps given as TRBD1 or TRBD2 (5 bases each). TRBJ2-7 explains the end of the DNA better; the J call may be wrong. Germline V gene data show CDR1 as SGHRS and CDR2 as YFSETQ. This CDR3 comprises 14 residues.